Following are 4 T cell receptor beta chains from one sample sequenced in a study of blood T cell repertoires in COVID-19. Using immunoSEQ multiplex PCR, the repertoire was profiled, and TCRdb retains in-frame clones only, with some absent. The sample contains approximately 150,000 clones, about nine tenths of which appear only once. The specimen was peripheral blood. The receptor set was obtained from a woman aged 55-69 years who had recovered from COVID-19.

The CDR3 sequence is CATSRDRYRELVYTF. CDR3 sequence (DNA): TGTGCCACCAGCAGAGATCGTTACAGGGAACTTGTCTACACCTTC. The rearrangement links TRBV15 to TRBJ1-2; D may be TRBD1 (6 bases). Trimming cost V 0 bases and J 10 bases, with 18 bases left between them. The germline CDR1 and CDR2 sequences are LNHNV and YYDKDF (reference sequence). The CDR3 is 15 residues long.

The gene calls are TRBV7-9 and TRBJ2-3; D ambiguous. This CDR3 is 14 amino acids long. Germline V gene lookup returns CDR1 SEHNR and CDR2 FQNEAQ (reference sequence). Trimming took off 0 bases at V and 4 bases at J, with 8 bases between the two ends. CDR3: CASSLAAVADTQYF. CDR3 sequence (DNA): TGTGCCAGCAGCTTAGCTGCGGTGGCAGATACGCAGTATTTT.

This sequence joins TRBV6-4 and TRBJ1-2, with 8 bases aligning to TRBD1. Germline V gene lookup returns CDR1 MRHNA and CDR2 SNTAGT. This CDR3 comprises 13 residues. V dropped 2 bases and J dropped 7; count of bases not matched to a gene: 3. CDR3 protein: CASSDTTGVGYTF. In nucleotides, the CDR3 is TGTGCCAGCAGTGACACGACAGGGGTTGGCTACACCTTC.

This sequence joins TRBV7-9 and TRBJ1-5, with D unresolved. V lost 1 base, J lost 0 bases, and 7 bases lay in between. This CDR3 comprises 15 residues. Germline V lookup: CDR1 SEHNR, CDR2 FQNEAQ (reference sequence). The CDR3 DNA reads TGTGCCAGCAGCTTAGACAGCTATAGCAATCAGCCCCAGCATTTT. Its translation is CASSLDSYSNQPQHF.